This TCR beta chain comes out of a study of long-term antiretroviral therapy in people with HIV. About this clone: The antigen remains unidentified.

The V end lost 6 bases, the J end lost 4 bases, and 12 bases lay between the germline ends. The V gene's germline CDR1 is SGHTA and CDR2 FQGNSA. This CDR3 region has 13 residues. Study-level results: When set beside controls, HIV repertoires had CDR3 length ranges that were narrower.

Runs used v3.0 of the immunoSEQ assay and were done at survey level. The assay was immunoSEQ multiplex PCR, and TCRdb's table has in-frame clones only and misses some. Of approximately 22,000 clones in the sample, around 84% were seen once. The TCR comes from a woman aged 45-59 years with HIV. The chain uses TRBV7-2 and TRBJ1-2; D is perhaps TRBD1 (5 bases). The sample in question was unsorted PBMCs, obtained 1.9 years after starting antiretroviral therapy. The CDR3 reads CASSEDGGYGYTF. The CDR3, as DNA: TGTGCCAGCAGTGAGGACGGGGGCTATGGCTACACCTTC. Complete variable domain (other parts from reference TRBV7-2 and TRBJ1-2): GAGVSQSPSNKVTEKGKDVELRCDPISGHTALYWYRQSLGQGLEFLIYFQGNSAPDKSGLPSDRFSAERTGGSVSTLTIQRTQQEDSAVYLCASSEDGGYGYTFGSGTRLTVV.